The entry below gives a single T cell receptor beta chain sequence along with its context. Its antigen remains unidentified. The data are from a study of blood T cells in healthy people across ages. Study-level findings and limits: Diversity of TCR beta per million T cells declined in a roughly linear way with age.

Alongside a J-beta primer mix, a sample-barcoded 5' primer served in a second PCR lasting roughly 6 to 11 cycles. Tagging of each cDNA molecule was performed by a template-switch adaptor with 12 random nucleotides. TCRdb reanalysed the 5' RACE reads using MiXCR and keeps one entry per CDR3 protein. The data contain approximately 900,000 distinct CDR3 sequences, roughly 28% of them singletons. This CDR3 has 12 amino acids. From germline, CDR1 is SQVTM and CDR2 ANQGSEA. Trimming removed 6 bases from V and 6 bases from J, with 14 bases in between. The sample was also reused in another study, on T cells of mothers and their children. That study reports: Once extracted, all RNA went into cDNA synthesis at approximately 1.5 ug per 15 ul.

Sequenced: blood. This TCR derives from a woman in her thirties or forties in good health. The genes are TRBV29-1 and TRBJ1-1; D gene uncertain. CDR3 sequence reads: CSVARPWAEAFF. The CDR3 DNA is TGCAGCGTAGCCCGTCCATGGGCTGAAGCTTTCTTT.